A single TCR beta chain is shown here with its context. Its antigen is as yet unknown. PCR was performed a second time for about 6 to 11 cycles using a sample-barcoded 5' primer and a J-beta primer mix. Carrying 12 random nucleotides, a template-switch adaptor labeled each individual cDNA molecule. TCRdb reprocessed the 5' RACE reads with MiXCR, giving one entry per CDR3 protein. Of around 580,000 distinct CDR3 sequences listed, roughly 48% were seen once; the top ten hold 20% to 25%. V was cut by 6 bases and J by 0 bases, with 10 bases left in between. The CDR3 sequence is 14 residues long. Germline V gene lookup returns CDR1 SGHRS and CDR2 YFSETQ. The data originate from a study of blood T cells in healthy people across ages. Study conclusions and caveats: A roughly linear age-dependent decrease characterized TCR beta diversity per million T cells. Diversity was estimated from one million T cells, and these estimates were considered underestimates.

The study isolated at least 6 million PBMCs from each sample. V and J are TRBV5-1 and TRBJ1-3; D may be TRBD1 (6 bases). The sequencing sample was made of blood. The TCR was taken from a man older than 75 in good health. The CDR3 loop is CASMTGSSGNTIYF. The CDR3 nucleotides read TGCGCCAGCATGACAGGAAGCTCTGGAAACACCATATATTTT.